A single sample gave rise to the 10 T cell receptor beta chains below, sequenced in a study of OX40 agonist ivuxolimab in advanced cancers. Profiled with immunoSEQ multiplex PCR; TCRdb holds only in-frame clones, not every one. There are just under 100,000 clones in the sample; roughly 94% occur only once, and more than 0.15% lies in the top ten. The sequences come from CD4+ or CD8+ T cells sorted from blood, collected in a trial of the OX40 agonist ivuxolimab. The receptors shown here come from an adult with an advanced solid tumor such as melanoma, head and neck, liver or kidney cancer.

V and J are TRBV7-2 and TRBJ2-2; D not certain. Germline CDR1 is SGHTA and CDR2 is FQGNSA. The CDR3 runs to 16 residues. Trimming removed 2 bases from V and 7 bases from J, with 17 bases in between. For the CDR3, the DNA is TGTGCCAGCAGCTTATGGGCCGGCCCAACCGGCGGGGAGCTGTTTTTT. This codes for CASSLWAGPTGGELFF.

The sample holds one count of this clone. The genes are TRBV7-2 and TRBJ2-1; TRBD2 matches at 10 bases. The CDR3 runs 14 residues. Germline V lookup: CDR1 SGHTA, CDR2 FQGNSA. Losses at the gene ends were 2 bases for V and 11 bases for J; bases not matched to a gene: 6. CDR3 in DNA: TGTGCCAGCAGCTTACAGCGGGGGGGCGGAAAGCAGTTCTTC. Translated, it gives CASSLQRGGGKQFF.

The chain links TRBV19 to TRBJ1-2; D is uncertain. Germline V gene lookup returns CDR1 LNHDA and CDR2 SQIVND (reference sequence). CDR3 length: 14 amino acids. The V and J ends lost 1 base and 2 bases respectively, with 8 bases between them. This CDR3 reads CASSIGPDNYGYTF. In DNA, the CDR3 is TGTGCCAGTAGTATAGGCCCGGACAACTATGGCTACACCTTC.

The J gene is TRBJ1-2, the V gene TRBV6-1; TRBD1 aligns across 7 bases. The germline V gene encodes CDR1 MNHNS and CDR2 SASEGT. The CDR3 loop spans 16 amino acids. The junction had 10 bases not matched to a gene; V was cut back by 2 bases and J by 4 bases. The CDR3 DNA reads as TGTGCCAGCAGTGAATGGGGGGACAGCCGTCCCTATGGCTACACCTTC. Amino acid sequence: CASSEWGDSRPYGYTF.

The CDR3 coding sequence is TGTGCCAGCAGCTTATACAGGACCTACGAGCAGTACTTC. Its protein is CASSLYRTYEQYF. V usage is TRBV7-6 and J usage is TRBJ2-7, with D possibly matching TRBD1 (5 bases). Germline V CDR1 and CDR2: SGHVS, FNYEAQ. Trimming cost V 2 bases and J 2 bases, with 7 bases left between them. The CDR3 has 13 amino acids.

This chain joins TRBV9 and TRBJ1-4, with D possibly being TRBD1 (5 bases). V gave up 4 bases and J gave up 7 bases, with 14 bases separating them. The germline V gene has CDR1 SGDLS and CDR2 YYNGEE. The CDR3 totals 14 residues. This CDR3 is CASSSLGGVEKLFF. Written as DNA, the CDR3 is TGTGCCAGCAGCTCCCTAGGAGGGGTTGAAAAACTGTTTTTT.

The chain uses TRBV5-1 and TRBJ2-3, with D possibly being TRBD1 or TRBD2 (6 bases each). V gave up 4 bases and J gave up 1 base, with 16 bases separating them. Germline V gene sequence: CDR1 SGHRS, CDR2 YFSETQ. CDR3 length equals 16 residues. Here the CDR3 reads CASSPEGTTGTDTQYF. For the CDR3, the DNA is TGCGCCAGCAGCCCGGAGGGGACAACTGGCACAGATACGCAGTATTTT. The whole variable domain, filled in from reference TRBV5-1 and TRBJ2-3, reads KAGVTQTPRYLIKTRGQQVTLSCSPISGHRSVSWYQQTPGQGLQFLFEYFSETQRNKGNFPGRFSGRQFSNSRSEMNVSTLELGDSALYLCASSPEGTTGTDTQYFGPGTRLTVL.

On this clone itself: The same CDR3 can be traced to other DNA sequences in this sample. The CDR3 reads CASSLDRGETQYF. CDR3 coding DNA: TGTGCCAGCTCTCTGGACAGGGGAGAGACCCAGTACTTC. This chain joins TRBV18 and TRBJ2-5; 9 nucleotides match TRBD1. Germline CDR1 and CDR2: KGHSH and LQKENI. The CDR3 covers 13 residues. Germline trimming cut 6 bases from V and 4 bases from J; bases unmatched to any gene: 3.

V and J are TRBV5-5 and TRBJ1-6; 9 positions match TRBD1. V shed 4 bases and J 7 bases; nucleotides not matched to a gene: 6. Germline assignment: CDR1 SGHKS and CDR2 YYEKEE (reference sequence). CDR3 size: 15 residues. This chain's CDR3 is CASSTPGTGNSPLHF. The CDR3 nucleotides read TGTGCCAGCAGCACGCCTGGGACAGGGAATTCACCCCTCCACTTT.

This chain uses TRBV5-5 with TRBJ1-5; D is ambiguous. The germline V gene encodes CDR1 SGHKS and CDR2 YYEKEE (reference sequence). This CDR3 contains 16 residues. With 0 bases removed from V and 0 bases from J, the gap between germline ends came to 10 bases. The CDR3 loop reads CASSLGQMNSNQPQHF. For the CDR3, the DNA is TGTGCCAGCAGCTTGGGGCAGATGAATAGCAATCAGCCCCAGCATTTT.